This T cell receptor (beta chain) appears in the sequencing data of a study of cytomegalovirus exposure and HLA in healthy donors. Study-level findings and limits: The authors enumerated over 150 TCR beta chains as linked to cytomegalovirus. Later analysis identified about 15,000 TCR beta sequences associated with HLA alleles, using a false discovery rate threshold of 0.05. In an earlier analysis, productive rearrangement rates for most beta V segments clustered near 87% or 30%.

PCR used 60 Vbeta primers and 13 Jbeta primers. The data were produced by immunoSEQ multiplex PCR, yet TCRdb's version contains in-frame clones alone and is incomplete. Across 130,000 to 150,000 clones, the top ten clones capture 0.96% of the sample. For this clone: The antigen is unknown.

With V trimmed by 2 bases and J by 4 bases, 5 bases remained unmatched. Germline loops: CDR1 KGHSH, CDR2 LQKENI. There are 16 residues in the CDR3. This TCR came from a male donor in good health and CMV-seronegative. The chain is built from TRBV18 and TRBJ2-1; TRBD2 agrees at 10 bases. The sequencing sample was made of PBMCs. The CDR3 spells CASSPSIAGGYNEQFF. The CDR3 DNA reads TGTGCCAGCTCACCATCTATAGCGGGGGGTTACAATGAGCAGTTCTTC.